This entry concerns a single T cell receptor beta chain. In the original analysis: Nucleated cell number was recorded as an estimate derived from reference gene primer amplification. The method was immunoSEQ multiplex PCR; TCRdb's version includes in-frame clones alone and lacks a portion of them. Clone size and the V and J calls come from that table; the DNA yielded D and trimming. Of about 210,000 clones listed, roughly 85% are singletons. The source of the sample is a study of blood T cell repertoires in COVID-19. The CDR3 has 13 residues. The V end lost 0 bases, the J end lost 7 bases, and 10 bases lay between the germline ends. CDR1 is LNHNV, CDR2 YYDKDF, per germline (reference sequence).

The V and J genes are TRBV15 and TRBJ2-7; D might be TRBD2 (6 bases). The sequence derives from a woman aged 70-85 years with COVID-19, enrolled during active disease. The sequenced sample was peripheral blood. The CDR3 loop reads CATSRDAAGEQYF. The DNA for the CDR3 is TGTGCCACCAGCAGAGATGCGGCGGGAGAGCAGTACTTC.